This paragraph covers one TCR beta chain sequence. Its specificity is unknown. Amplification used 60 Vbeta primers and 13 Jbeta primers. TCRdb's table, derived via immunoSEQ multiplex PCR, lists solely in-frame clones and lacks some. The table has 200,000 to 250,000 clones, just over 75% seen once. Germline V gene sequence: CDR1 MGHRA, CDR2 YSYEKL. Trimming stripped 1 base from V and 2 bases from J, with 5 bases between. The CDR3 sequence is 13 residues long. The sample comes from a study of cytomegalovirus exposure and HLA in healthy donors. The wider study: The 110 million or so unique TCR beta sequences, from about 190 million T cells, were found by an earlier analysis. Study results and caveats: Rarity characterized most TCR sequences, yet some public TCRs appeared in many donors. Researchers counted roughly 150 TCR beta chains as cytomegalovirus-associated. Sequencing likely caused a cluster of highly shared sequence variants.

The TCR originated in a man aged 18-30 years in good health and CMV-seronegative. The rearrangement uses TRBV4-1 and TRBJ2-5; unclear D gene. Input material: PBMCs. The CDR3 reads CASSQALQETQYF. The CDR3 DNA reads TGCGCCAGCAGCCAAGCCCTTCAAGAGACCCAGTACTTC.